This T cell receptor beta chain emerged from a study of cytomegalovirus exposure and HLA in healthy donors. For this clone: Its matching antigen is unknown.

Study-level results: Both high specificity and high sensitivity reportedly marked the classifier's diagnosis of cytomegalovirus status. Testing in vitro showed three CMV-associated chains specific for CMV antigens.

The donors belonged to the approximately 120-subject validation cohort, separate from the roughly 700-subject first cohort. Measured with immunoSEQ multiplex PCR; TCRdb has only the in-frame clones, and not every one. This table holds about 400,000 clones, more than 80% found once. There are 15 residues in the CDR3. V was pared by 6 bases and J by 0 bases, with 12 bases between. Germline lookup yields CDR1 MNHEY and CDR2 SMNVEV (reference sequence). The chain combines TRBV27 with TRBJ2-1; no firm D call. Sequencing was carried out using PBMCs. The sequence was collected from a woman between 18 and 29 years old in good health and CMV-seronegative. CDR3 amino acids: CASSSIVSSYNEQFF. The CDR3 nucleotides are TGTGCCAGCAGCTCCATAGTGAGCTCCTACAATGAGCAGTTCTTC.